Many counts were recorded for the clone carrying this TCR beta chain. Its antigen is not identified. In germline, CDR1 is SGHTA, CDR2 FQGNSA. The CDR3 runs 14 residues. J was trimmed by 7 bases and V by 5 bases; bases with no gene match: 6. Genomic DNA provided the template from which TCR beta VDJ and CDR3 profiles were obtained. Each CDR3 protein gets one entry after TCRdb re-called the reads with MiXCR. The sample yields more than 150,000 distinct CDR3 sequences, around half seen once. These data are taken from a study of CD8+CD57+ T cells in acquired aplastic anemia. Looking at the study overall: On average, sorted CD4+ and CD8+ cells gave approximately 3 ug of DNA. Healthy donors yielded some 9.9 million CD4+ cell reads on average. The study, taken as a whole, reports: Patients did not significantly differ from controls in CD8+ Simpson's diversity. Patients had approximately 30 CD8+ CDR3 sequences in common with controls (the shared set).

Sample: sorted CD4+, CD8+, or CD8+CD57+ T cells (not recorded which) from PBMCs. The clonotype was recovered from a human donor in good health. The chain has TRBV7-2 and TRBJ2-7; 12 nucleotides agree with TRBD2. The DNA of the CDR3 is TGTGCCAGCAGCGTGACTAGCGGGAGTGGGGAGCAGTACTTC. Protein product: CASSVTSGSGEQYF.